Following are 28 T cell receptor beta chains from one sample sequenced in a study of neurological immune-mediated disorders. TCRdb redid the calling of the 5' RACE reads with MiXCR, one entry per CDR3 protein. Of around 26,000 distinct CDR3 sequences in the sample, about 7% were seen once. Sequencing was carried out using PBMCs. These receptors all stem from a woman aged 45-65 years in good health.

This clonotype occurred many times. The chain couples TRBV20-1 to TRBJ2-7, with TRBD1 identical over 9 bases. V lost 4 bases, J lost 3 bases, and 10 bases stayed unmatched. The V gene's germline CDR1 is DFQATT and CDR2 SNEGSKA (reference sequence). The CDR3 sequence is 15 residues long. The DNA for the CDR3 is TGCAGTGCTACAGTCCCGGGACAGGGCCTCTACGAGCAGTACTTC. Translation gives CSATVPGQGLYEQYF.

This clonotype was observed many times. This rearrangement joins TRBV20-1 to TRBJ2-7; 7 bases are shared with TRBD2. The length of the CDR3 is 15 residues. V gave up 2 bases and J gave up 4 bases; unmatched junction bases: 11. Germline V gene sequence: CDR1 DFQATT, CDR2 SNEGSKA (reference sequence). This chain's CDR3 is CSARQLAALPYEQYF. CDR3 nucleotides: TGCAGTGCTAGACAGCTAGCGGCTCTACCTTACGAGCAGTACTTC.

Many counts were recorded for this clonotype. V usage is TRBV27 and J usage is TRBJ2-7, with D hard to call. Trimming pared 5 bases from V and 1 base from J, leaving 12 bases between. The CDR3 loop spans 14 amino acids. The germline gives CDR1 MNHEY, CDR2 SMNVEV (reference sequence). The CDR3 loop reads CASSPQVLSYEQYF. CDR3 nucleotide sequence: TGTGCCAGCAGTCCCCAGGTTTTGTCCTACGAGCAGTACTTC.

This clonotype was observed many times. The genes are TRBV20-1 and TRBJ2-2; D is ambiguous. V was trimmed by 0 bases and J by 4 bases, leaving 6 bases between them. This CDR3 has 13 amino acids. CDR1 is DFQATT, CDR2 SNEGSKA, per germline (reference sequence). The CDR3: CSARDSFTGELFF. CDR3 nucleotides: TGCAGTGCTAGAGATTCCTTCACCGGGGAGCTGTTTTTT.

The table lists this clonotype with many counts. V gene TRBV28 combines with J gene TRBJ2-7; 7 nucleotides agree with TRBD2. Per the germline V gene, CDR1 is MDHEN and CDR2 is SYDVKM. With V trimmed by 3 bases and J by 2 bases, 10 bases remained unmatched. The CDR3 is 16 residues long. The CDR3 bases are TGTGCCAGCAGTTTGTACGGGAGGCCCTTAACCTACGAGCAGTACTTC. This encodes CASSLYGRPLTYEQYF.

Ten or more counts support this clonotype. Written as DNA, the CDR3 is TGTGCCACCAGTGATTTTCAGGGGGCGAATACGCAGTATTTT. Protein product: CATSDFQGANTQYF. The chain has TRBV24-1 and TRBJ2-3; 8 bases line up with TRBD1. The CDR3 is 14 residues long. The ends lost 1 base at V and 7 bases at J; junction bases unmatched: 3. Germline V gene data show CDR1 as KGHDR and CDR2 as SFDVKD.

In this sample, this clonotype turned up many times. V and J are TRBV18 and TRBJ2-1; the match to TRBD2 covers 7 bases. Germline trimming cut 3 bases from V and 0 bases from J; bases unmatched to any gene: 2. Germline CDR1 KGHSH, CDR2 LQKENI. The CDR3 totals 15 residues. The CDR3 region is CASSPASGSYNEQFF. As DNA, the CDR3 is TGTGCCAGCTCACCCGCTAGCGGCTCCTACAATGAGCAGTTCTTC.

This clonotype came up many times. The DNA of the CDR3 is TGTGCCAGCAGTACCATGGGACAGGGATCTGCCTACGAGCAGTACTTC. Amino acids: CASSTMGQGSAYEQYF. This sequence joins TRBV11-2 and TRBJ2-7, with 9 bases matching TRBD1. J was trimmed by 2 bases and V by 6 bases; bases with no gene match: 11. This CDR3 spans 16 amino acids. Germline CDR1 and CDR2: SGHAT and FQNNGV.

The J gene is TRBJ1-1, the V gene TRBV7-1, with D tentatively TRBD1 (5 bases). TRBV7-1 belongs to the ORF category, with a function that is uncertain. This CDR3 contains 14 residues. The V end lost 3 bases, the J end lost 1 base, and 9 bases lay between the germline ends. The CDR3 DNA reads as TGTGCCAGCAGCTCCAAGGACACGAACACTGAAGCTTTCTTT. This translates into CASSSKDTNTEAFF.

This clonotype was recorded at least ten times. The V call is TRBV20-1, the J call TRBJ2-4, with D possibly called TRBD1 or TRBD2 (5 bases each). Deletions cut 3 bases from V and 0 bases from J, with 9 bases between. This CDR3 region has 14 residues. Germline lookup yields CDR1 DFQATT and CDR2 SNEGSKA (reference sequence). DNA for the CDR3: TGCAGTGCTAGGATGGGGGTAGCCAAAAACATTCAGTACTTC. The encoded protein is CSARMGVAKNIQYF.

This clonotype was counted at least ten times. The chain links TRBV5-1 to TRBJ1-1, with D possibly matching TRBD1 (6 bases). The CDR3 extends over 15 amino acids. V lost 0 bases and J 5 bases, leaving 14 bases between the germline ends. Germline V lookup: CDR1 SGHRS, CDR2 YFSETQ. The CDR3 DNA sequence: TGCGCCAGCAGCTTGGCGACTCAGAGGGGGACTGAAGCTTTCTTT. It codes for CASSLATQRGTEAFF.

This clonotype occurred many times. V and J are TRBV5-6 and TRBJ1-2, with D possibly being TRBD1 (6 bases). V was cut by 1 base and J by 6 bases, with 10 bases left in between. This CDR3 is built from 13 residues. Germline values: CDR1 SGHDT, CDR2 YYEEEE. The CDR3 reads CASSLRQDDGYTF. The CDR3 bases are TGTGCCAGCAGCTTGCGACAGGATGATGGCTACACCTTC.

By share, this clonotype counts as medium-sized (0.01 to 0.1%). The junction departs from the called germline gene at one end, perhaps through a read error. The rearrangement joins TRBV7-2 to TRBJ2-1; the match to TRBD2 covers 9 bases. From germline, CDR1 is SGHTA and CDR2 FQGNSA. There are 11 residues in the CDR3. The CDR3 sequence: CASSLAGQQFF. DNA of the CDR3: TGTGCCAGCAGCCTAGCGGGGCAGCAGTTCTTC.

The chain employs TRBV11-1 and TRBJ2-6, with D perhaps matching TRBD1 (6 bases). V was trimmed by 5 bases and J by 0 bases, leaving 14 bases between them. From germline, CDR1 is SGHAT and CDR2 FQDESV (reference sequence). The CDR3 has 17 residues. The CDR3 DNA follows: TGTGCCAGCAGCCCGGACAGCCTCACCTCTGGGGCCAACGTCCTGACTTTC. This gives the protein CASSPDSLTSGANVLTF.

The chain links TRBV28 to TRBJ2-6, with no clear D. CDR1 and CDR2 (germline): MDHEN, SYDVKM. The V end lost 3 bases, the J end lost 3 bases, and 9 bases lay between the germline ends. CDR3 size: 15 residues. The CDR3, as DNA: TGTGCCAGCAGTTTCGGATGGGGTGGGGCCAACGTCCTGACTTTC. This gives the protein CASSFGWGGANVLTF.

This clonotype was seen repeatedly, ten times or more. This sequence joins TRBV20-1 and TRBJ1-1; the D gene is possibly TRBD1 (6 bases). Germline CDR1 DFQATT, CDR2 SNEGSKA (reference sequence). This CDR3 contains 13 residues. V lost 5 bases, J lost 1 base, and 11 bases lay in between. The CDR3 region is CSAPQGGNTEAFF. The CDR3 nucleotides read TGCAGTGCTCCACAGGGAGGGAACACTGAAGCTTTCTTT.

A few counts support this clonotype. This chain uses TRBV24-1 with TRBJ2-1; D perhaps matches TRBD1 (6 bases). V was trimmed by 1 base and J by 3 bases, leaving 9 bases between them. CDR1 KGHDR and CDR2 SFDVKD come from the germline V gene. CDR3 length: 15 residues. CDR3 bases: TGTGCCACCAGTGATTTCCGACAGGACTACAATGAGCAGTTCTTC. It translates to CATSDFRQDYNEQFF.

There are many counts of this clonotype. This chain's CDR3 is CASSHDRGWETQYF. The DNA of the CDR3 is TGTGCCAGCAGTCATGACAGGGGGTGGGAGACCCAGTACTTC. This chain connects TRBV27 to TRBJ2-5, with 9 bases lining up with TRBD1. The CDR3 contains 14 residues. Unmatched junction bases numbered 6, after V lost 5 bases and J lost 5 bases. The germline V gene has CDR1 MNHEY and CDR2 SMNVEV (reference sequence).

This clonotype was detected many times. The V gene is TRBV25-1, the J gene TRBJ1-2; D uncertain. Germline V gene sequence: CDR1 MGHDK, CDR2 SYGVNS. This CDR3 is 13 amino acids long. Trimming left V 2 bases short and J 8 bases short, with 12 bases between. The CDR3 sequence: CASSEREGLGYTF. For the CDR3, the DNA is TGTGCCAGCAGTGAAAGAGAAGGGCTGGGCTACACCTTC.

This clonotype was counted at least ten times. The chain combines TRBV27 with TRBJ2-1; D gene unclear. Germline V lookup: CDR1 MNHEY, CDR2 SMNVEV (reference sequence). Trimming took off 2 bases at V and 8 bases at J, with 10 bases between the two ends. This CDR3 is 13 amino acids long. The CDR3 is CASSLDWIDEQFF. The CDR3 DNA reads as TGTGCCAGCAGTTTAGACTGGATCGATGAGCAGTTCTTC.

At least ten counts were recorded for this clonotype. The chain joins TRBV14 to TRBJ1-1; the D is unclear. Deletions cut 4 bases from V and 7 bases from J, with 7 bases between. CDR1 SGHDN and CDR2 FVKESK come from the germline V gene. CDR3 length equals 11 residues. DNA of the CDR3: TGTGCCAGCAGCCGGACCCATGAAGCTTTCTTT. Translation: CASSRTHEAFF.

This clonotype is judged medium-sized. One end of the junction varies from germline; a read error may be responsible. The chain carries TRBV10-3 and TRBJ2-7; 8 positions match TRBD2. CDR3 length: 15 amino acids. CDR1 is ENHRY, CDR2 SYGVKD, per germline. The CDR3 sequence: CAIREGREVSYEQYF. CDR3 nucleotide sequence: TGTGCCATCCGTGAGGGGCGGGAGGTCTCCTACGAGCAGTACTTC.

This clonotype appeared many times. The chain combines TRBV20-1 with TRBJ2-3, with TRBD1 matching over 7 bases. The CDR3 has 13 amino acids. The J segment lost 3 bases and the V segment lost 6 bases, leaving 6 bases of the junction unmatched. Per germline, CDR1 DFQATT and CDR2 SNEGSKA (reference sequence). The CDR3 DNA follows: TGCAGTGCGCCAGGGACAGCGACAGATACGCAGTATTTT. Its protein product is CSAPGTATDTQYF.

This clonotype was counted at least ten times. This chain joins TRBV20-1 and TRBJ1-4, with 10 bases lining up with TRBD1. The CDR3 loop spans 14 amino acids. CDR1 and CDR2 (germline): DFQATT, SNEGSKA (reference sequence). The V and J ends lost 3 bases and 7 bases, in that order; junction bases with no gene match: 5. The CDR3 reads CSARRTGGSEKLFF. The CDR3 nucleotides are TGCAGTGCTAGGCGGACAGGGGGAAGTGAAAAACTGTTTTTT.

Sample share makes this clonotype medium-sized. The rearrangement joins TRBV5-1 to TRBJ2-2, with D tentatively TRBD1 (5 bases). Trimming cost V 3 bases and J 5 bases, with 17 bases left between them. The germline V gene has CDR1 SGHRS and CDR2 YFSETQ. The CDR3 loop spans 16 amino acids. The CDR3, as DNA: TGCGCCAGCAGCTCAGGGATCAAACAGAATACCGGGGAGCTGTTTTTT. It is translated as CASSSGIKQNTGELFF.

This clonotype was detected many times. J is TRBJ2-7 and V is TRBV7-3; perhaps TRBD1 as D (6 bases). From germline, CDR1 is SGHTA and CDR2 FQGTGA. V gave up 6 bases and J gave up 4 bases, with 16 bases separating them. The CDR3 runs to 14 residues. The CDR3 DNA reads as TGTGCCAGCAGTTTACAGGGACGAGGGTACGAGCAGTACTTC. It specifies CASSLQGRGYEQYF.

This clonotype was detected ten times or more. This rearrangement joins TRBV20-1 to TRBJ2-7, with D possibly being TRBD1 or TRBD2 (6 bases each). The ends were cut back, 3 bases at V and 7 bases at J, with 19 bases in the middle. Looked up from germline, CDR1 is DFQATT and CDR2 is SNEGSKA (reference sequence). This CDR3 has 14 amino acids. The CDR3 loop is CSARMGGGVGEQYF. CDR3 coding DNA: TGCAGTGCTAGGATGGGGGGCGGGGTGGGTGAGCAGTACTTC.

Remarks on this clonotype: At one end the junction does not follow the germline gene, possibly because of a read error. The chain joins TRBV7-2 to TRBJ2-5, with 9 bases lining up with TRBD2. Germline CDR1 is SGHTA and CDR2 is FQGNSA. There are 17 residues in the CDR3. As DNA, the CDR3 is TGTGCCAGCAGCCTAGCAGGGCGGGGGGGGTACCAAGAGACCCAGTACTTC. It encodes CASSLAGRGGYQETQYF.